This TCR beta chain is from a study of blood T cell repertoires in COVID-19. Study at large: From the United States, Italy and Spain came samples of acute and convalescent COVID-19. PBMCs, B-cell-depleted T cells, or T cells were the source of the cDNA or gDNA that made up the material.

The CDR3 is 11 amino acids. Trimming shortened V by 5 bases and J by 7 bases, and 5 bases separated the two germline ends. The germline CDR1 and CDR2 sequences are SGHTA and FQGNSA. The method was immunoSEQ multiplex PCR; TCRdb's version includes in-frame clones alone and lacks a portion of them. The sample shows about 89,000 clones, 90% to 95% of them seen only once. This TCR came from a human donor with active COVID-19. The donor label of this sample is uncertain. The source material was peripheral blood. V is TRBV7-2 and J is TRBJ2-2; no clear D gene. CDR3: CASSLIGELFF. CDR3 nucleotides: TGTGCCAGCAGCCTAATCGGGGAGCTGTTTTTT.